This T cell receptor (beta chain) emerged from a study of blood T cell repertoires in COVID-19. At the level of the study: Italy, Spain and the United States were the sources of the convalescent and acute COVID-19 samples. The analysed material was cDNA or gDNA that came from T cells, B-cell-depleted T cells, or PBMCs.

From germline, CDR1 is MNHEY and CDR2 SMNVEV (reference sequence). CDR3 length: 14 amino acids. V gave up 10 bases and J gave up 0 bases; unmatched junction bases: 4. This clone is a singleton in its sample. Per the authors' pipeline: Amplifying reference gene primers gave estimates of nucleated cell counts. Sequencing was performed with immunoSEQ multiplex PCR; in TCRdb, only in-frame clones are kept and a portion is missing. V and J calls and clone size are given by that table; D and trimming were obtained from the DNA. The sample has about 140,000 clones, under 90% seen once. The source of this sequence is a man aged 70 or older who had recovered from COVID-19. Input material: peripheral blood. The chain has TRBV27 and TRBJ2-1; the match to TRBD2 covers 9 bases. The chain's CDR3 is CATLSGSSYNEQFF. The CDR3 DNA is TGTGCCACCCTTAGCGGGAGCTCCTACAATGAGCAGTTCTTC.